The 4 T cell receptor beta chains below were found in one sample sequenced in a study of T-cell reconstitution after alpha-beta-depleted transplantation in children. General study points: Alpha-beta T cells present about two months after transplant were reported to originate from several hundred expanded graft clones.

Preparation of the TCRbeta library involved a method that used unique molecular identifiers. Using its own MiXCR run on the PCR reads, TCRdb lists one record per CDR3 protein. The sample has 30,000 or so distinct CDR3 sequences; over 6.5% are singletons. For these receptors, no antigen is known. Here the sequenced sample was peripheral blood, taken 60 days after TCRalphabeta/CD19-depleted stem cell transplant. Source of these receptors: a child younger than two who had a stem cell transplant for acute myeloid leukemia, so the T cells may come from the graft donor.

This clonotype was recorded many times. This sequence joins TRBV7-9 and TRBJ2-1; D is unclear. Trimming cost V 1 base and J 6 bases, with 7 bases left between them. Germline-derived CDR1 and CDR2 are SEHNR and FQNEAQ (reference sequence). This CDR3 has 13 amino acids. CDR3 nucleotide sequence: TGTGCCAGCAGCTTAGTGTTACCCAATGAGCAGTTCTTC. It encodes CASSLVLPNEQFF.

This clonotype was seen many times. V gene TRBV4-1 combines with J gene TRBJ2-5; D remains unclear. The V end lost 4 bases, the J end lost 4 bases, and 10 bases lay between the germline ends. The CDR3 consists of 13 residues. Germline values: CDR1 MGHRA, CDR2 YSYEKL. The CDR3: CASSLLYGETQYF. The CDR3 DNA reads TGCGCCAGCAGCCTCCTCTATGGAGAGACCCAGTACTTC.

This clonotype was seen ten or more times. The chain employs TRBV12-3 or TRBV12-4 and TRBJ2-1, with 10 bases aligning to TRBD2. V trimming: 6 bases; J trimming: 7 bases; junction bases outside the gene matches: 9. CDR3 length: 15 amino acids. The CDR3 is CASRFTSGKKNEQFF. DNA for the CDR3: TGTGCCAGCAGGTTTACTAGCGGGAAGAAAAATGAGCAGTTCTTC.

This clonotype was recorded a few times. The chain carries TRBV29-1 and TRBJ2-1, with TRBD2 matching over 7 bases. V lost 2 bases to trimming and J lost 3 bases; unmatched junction nucleotides: 1. The CDR3 is made up of 13 amino acids. The V gene's germline CDR1 is SQVTM and CDR2 ANQGSEA. The CDR3 region is CSVELAVYNEQFF. CDR3 nucleotide sequence: TGCAGCGTTGAACTAGCGGTCTACAATGAGCAGTTCTTC.